The 28 T cell receptor beta chains in this list originate from one sample, sequenced in a study of T cells in Graves' hyperthyroidism and ophthalmopathy. Researchers amplified the TCR beta CDR3 regions from RNA transcripts. HTBI primers drove first-round RT-PCR of the TCR CDR3. From the multiplex PCR reads, TCRdb called clonotypes with MiXCR, one entry per CDR3 protein. The repertoire consists of about 350,000 distinct CDR3 sequences, with about 15% occurring once and the leading ten covering under 30%. Sequencing input: blood. Receptor source: a woman between 25 and 40 years old with Graves' hyperthyroidism.

Comment on this clonotype: This may be a read error: a much more frequent sequence differs by one nucleotide. The chain carries TRBV28 and TRBJ1-2; TRBD1 matches at 9 bases. This CDR3 is 16 amino acids long. Germline V gene data show CDR1 as MDHEN and CDR2 as SYDVKM. J lost 9 bases, V lost 2 bases, and 13 bases had no gene match. The CDR3, as DNA: TGTGCCAGCAGTTTAGAAGGGACAGGGCCCTTTCGGAGCTACACCTTC. Its protein is CASSLEGTGPFRSYTF.

This clonotype was detected only a few times. The chain uses TRBV3-1 and TRBJ1-3; perhaps TRBD1 as D (6 bases). Germline CDR1 LGHDT, CDR2 YNNKEL (reference sequence). This CDR3 comprises 17 residues. Trimming stripped 4 bases from V and 0 bases from J, with 16 bases between. CDR3 sequence (DNA): TGTGCCAGCAGCCGGGAACAGGGCCCTTTCTCTGGAAACACCATATATTTT. This sequence encodes CASSREQGPFSGNTIYF.

The chain carries TRBV4-1 and TRBJ2-4; TRBD2 agrees at 13 bases. Germline CDR1 reads MGHRA; CDR2 reads YSYEKL. The CDR3 has 17 residues. V lost 3 bases, J lost 8 bases, and 10 bases stayed unmatched. The CDR3 loop is CASSQRRTSGRMDIQYF. In nucleotides, the CDR3 is TGCGCCAGCAGCCAGCGGAGGACTAGCGGGAGAATGGACATTCAGTACTTC.

As concerns this clonotype: Being one base from a much bigger clone, this may be a read error. This chain joins TRBV7-3 and TRBJ2-3; maybe TRBD2 (5 bases). Germline CDR1 is SGHTA and CDR2 is FQGTGA. V was trimmed by 4 bases and J by 3 bases, leaving 14 bases between them. This CDR3 spans 15 amino acids. CDR3 bases: TGTGCCAGCAGCTCCTCGAGGGATTCTACAGATACGCAGTATTTT. As protein: CASSSSRDSTDTQYF.

As to this clonotype: Given a much more abundant clone one base away, this may be a read error. The rearrangement joins TRBV28 to TRBJ2-1, with 9 bases that match TRBD2. This CDR3 has 17 residues. CDR1 is MDHEN and CDR2 is SYDVKM in the germline V gene. The CDR3 DNA follows: TGTGCCGGCAGTGATGCGAGACTAGCGGATATCTACAATGAGCAGTTCTTC. It specifies CAGSDARLADIYNEQFF.

This chain uses TRBV15 with TRBJ2-1; D is perhaps TRBD2 (6 bases). V lost 0 bases, J lost 9 bases, and 9 bases lay in between. The germline V gene has CDR1 LNHNV and CDR2 YYDKDF (reference sequence). The CDR3 runs 13 residues. In DNA form, the CDR3 reads TGTGCCACCAGCAGAGATAAGGGAGGTGAGCAGTTCTTC. Protein product: CATSRDKGGEQFF.

This clonotype was counted a few times. The chain joins TRBV19 to TRBJ2-2; maybe TRBD2 (5 bases). Germline V CDR1 and CDR2: LNHDA, SQIVND (reference sequence). The CDR3 consists of 15 residues. Trimming took off 7 bases at V and 1 base at J, with 13 bases between the two ends. The chain's CDR3 is CASKEVGQNTGELFF. CDR3 sequence (DNA): TGTGCCAGTAAGGAGGTAGGGCAGAACACCGGGGAGCTGTTTTTT.

The chain employs TRBV9 and TRBJ1-1; 9 bases are a match to TRBD1. Germline V gives CDR1 SGDLS, CDR2 YYNGEE. Unmatched junction bases numbered 7, after V lost 3 bases and J lost 4 bases. This CDR3 comprises 15 residues. CDR3 sequence (DNA): TGTGCCAGCAGCGCTTCCGGGACAGGGATCACTGAAGCTTTCTTT. The encoded protein is CASSASGTGITEAFF.

This clonotype came up a few times. The gene calls are TRBV7-9 and TRBJ2-7; D tentatively reads TRBD1 or TRBD2 (6 bases each). The germline V and J ends were trimmed by 9 bases and 5 bases, with 17 bases remaining between them. The CDR3 covers 13 residues. CDR1 is SEHNR and CDR2 is FQNEAQ in the germline V gene (reference sequence). The CDR3 coding sequence is TGTGCCAGTGACTTAGGAGGGGGTAACGAGCAGTACTTC. Residues: CASDLGGGNEQYF.

The rearrangement links TRBV5-6 to TRBJ1-5; D gene uncertain. The germline CDR1 and CDR2 sequences are SGHDT and YYEEEE. Trimming stripped 4 bases from V and 7 bases from J, with 12 bases between. The CDR3 consists of 13 residues. CDR3 sequence reads: CASSQSSGQPQHF. The CDR3 nucleotides read TGTGCCAGCAGCCAATCCTCCGGGCAGCCCCAGCATTTT. Combining the CDR3 with reference TRBV5-6 and TRBJ1-5 gives the whole variable domain DAGVTQSPTHLIKTRGQQVTLRCSPKSGHDTVSWYQQALGQGPQFIFQYYEEEERQRGNFPDRFSGHQFPNYSSELNVNALLLGDSALYLCASSQSSGQPQHFGDGTRLSIL.

This clonotype was picked up a small number of times. This rearrangement joins TRBV12-3 or TRBV12-4 to TRBJ1-4, with D possibly being TRBD1 (5 bases). The CDR3 is 11 residues long. Trimming cost V 3 bases and J 15 bases, with 11 bases left between them. The CDR3 sequence is CASSFDRGVFF. In DNA form, the CDR3 reads TGTGCCAGCAGTTTCGACAGAGGGGTGTTTTTT.

This clonotype was picked up a small number of times. This chain joins TRBV10-3 and TRBJ1-2; D call uncertain. CDR3 size: 12 residues. V lost 7 bases to trimming and J lost 4 bases, with 10 bases between them. In germline, CDR1 is ENHRY, CDR2 SYGVKD. The CDR3 DNA follows: TGTGCCATCACGGACGGAGTCTATGGCTACACCTTC. Protein sequence: CAITDGVYGYTF.

This clonotype has at least ten counts. CDR3 amino acids: CASTREDGTDTQYF. The CDR3 DNA follows: TGTGCCAGCACCAGAGAAGACGGCACAGATACGCAGTATTTT. This chain connects TRBV6-5 to TRBJ2-3; D gene ambiguous. The ends were cut back, 7 bases at V and 1 base at J, with 12 bases in the middle. Germline-derived CDR1 and CDR2 are MNHEY and SVGAGI. The CDR3 spans 14 residues.

V is TRBV18 and J is TRBJ2-7, with TRBD2 as a possible D gene (5 bases). Trimming shortened V by 2 bases and J by 6 bases, and 8 bases separated the two germline ends. CDR3 length equals 12 residues. The V gene's germline CDR1 is KGHSH and CDR2 LQKENI. CDR3 sequence reads: CASSPERAEQYF. The CDR3 bases are TGTGCCAGCTCACCAGAGAGGGCCGAGCAGTACTTC.

This clonotype was counted between two and nine times. The genes are TRBV9 and TRBJ2-2, with 16 nucleotides matching TRBD2. The germline V gene encodes CDR1 SGDLS and CDR2 YYNGEE. Trimming took 0 bases from V and 5 from J; bases not matched to a gene: 7. The CDR3 covers 19 residues. The CDR3 nucleotides are TGTGCCAGCAGCGTAGGGGGACTAGCGGGAGGGCCAGGGACCGGGGAGCTGTTTTTT. Residues: CASSVGGLAGGPGTGELFF.

The chain couples TRBV19 to TRBJ1-5; 8 bases are a match to TRBD1. J gave up 4 bases and V 6 bases, and 8 bases lay outside the gene matches. Germline V gene data show CDR1 as LNHDA and CDR2 as SQIVND (reference sequence). The CDR3 is made up of 15 amino acids. The CDR3 DNA sequence: TGTGCCAGTAGCCCAGGGGGCGGAAGAAATCAGCCCCAGCATTTT. Translating it yields CASSPGGGRNQPQHF.

The chain combines TRBV4-1 with TRBJ1-1; D is ambiguous. Germline CDR1 and CDR2: MGHRA and YSYEKL. The CDR3 loop spans 12 amino acids. The ends were cut back, 6 bases at V and 6 bases at J, with 11 bases in the middle. CDR3 residues: CASSVGSAEAFF. In DNA form, the CDR3 reads TGCGCCAGCAGTGTGGGTAGCGCTGAAGCTTTCTTT.

This clonotype has more than one count but fewer than ten. The rearrangement uses TRBV24-1 and TRBJ1-4; D remains unclear. The CDR3 covers 14 residues. CDR1 is KGHDR and CDR2 is SFDVKD in the germline V gene. Trimming removed 4 bases from V and 3 bases from J, with 8 bases in between. In DNA form, the CDR3 reads TGTGCCACCAGTGAAACGGGCCCTAATGAAAAACTGTTTTTT. Protein sequence: CATSETGPNEKLFF.

This chain joins TRBV14 and TRBJ2-7; D is ambiguous. Trimming took off 5 bases at V and 3 bases at J, with 14 bases between the two ends. The CDR3 runs 14 residues. Germline CDR1 SGHDN, CDR2 FVKESK. In DNA, the CDR3 is TGTGCCAGCAGCACTTCTCAGTGGGACTACGAGCAGTACTTC. Its translation: CASSTSQWDYEQYF.

This clonotype was detected many times. The V call is TRBV18, the J call TRBJ1-2; 7 nucleotides match TRBD1. From germline, CDR1 is KGHSH and CDR2 LQKENI. V shed 6 bases, J shed 5 bases, and the junction held 9 bases outside the gene matches. The CDR3 length is 14 residues. This CDR3 is CASSRDRDSYGYTF. The CDR3 DNA follows: TGTGCCAGCTCCCGGGACAGAGACAGTTATGGCTACACCTTC. The variable domain in full, with the rest retrieved from reference TRBV18 and TRBJ1-2, is NAGVMQNPRHLVRRRGQEARLRCSPMKGHSHVYWYRQLPEEGLKFMVYLQKENIIDESGMPKERFSAEFPKEGPSILRIQQVVRGDSAAYFCASSRDRDSYGYTFGSGTRLTVV.

This clonotype has just one count. The chain couples TRBV30 to TRBJ2-1, with 7 bases fitting TRBD2. The germline gives CDR1 GTSNPN, CDR2 SVGIG (reference sequence). The CDR3 contains 14 residues. V lost 3 bases, J lost 9 bases, and 11 bases stayed unmatched. This chain's CDR3 is CAWSGGIWGGEQFF. CDR3 nucleotides: TGTGCCTGGAGCGGGGGGATCTGGGGCGGTGAGCAGTTCTTC.

In its sample, this clonotype was seen many times. The V and J genes are TRBV12-3 or TRBV12-4 and TRBJ2-5; D unclear. The CDR3 loop spans 14 amino acids. The V gene lost 6 bases and the J gene lost 7 bases, with 18 bases spanning the gap. The CDR3 DNA sequence: TGTGCCAGCAGACTTAGACTGCCTTGGGCGACCCAGTACTTC. This encodes CASRLRLPWATQYF.

The chain is built from TRBV30 and TRBJ1-5; 12 bases map to TRBD1. The V gene end was trimmed by 3 bases and the J gene end by 2 bases; junction bases not matched to a gene: 5. CDR1 and CDR2 from the germline V gene are GTSNPN and SVGIG (reference sequence). This CDR3 is built from 16 residues. CDR3 amino acids: CAWRGQGALGNQPQHF. In DNA form, the CDR3 reads TGTGCCTGGAGGGGACAGGGGGCATTGGGCAATCAGCCCCAGCATTTT.

This clonotype was seen ten or more times. This chain uses TRBV12-3 or TRBV12-4 with TRBJ2-5; tentatively, D is TRBD2 (6 bases). Trimming stripped 7 bases from V and 5 bases from J, with 20 bases between. The CDR3 covers 15 residues. The chain's CDR3 is CASNSVEGLSETQYF. Written as DNA, the CDR3 is TGTGCCAGCAATTCCGTGGAGGGCCTTTCCGAGACCCAGTACTTC.

This clonotype occurred many times. This sequence joins TRBV19 and TRBJ2-5, with no clear D. Looked up from germline, CDR1 is LNHDA and CDR2 is SQIVND (reference sequence). Trimming cost V 4 bases and J 1 base, with 13 bases left between them. The CDR3 contains 15 residues. CDR3 in amino acids: CASSRSNVRQETQYF. In nucleotides, the CDR3 is TGTGCCAGTAGTAGATCCAACGTGCGCCAAGAGACCCAGTACTTC.

Only a few counts were recorded for this clonotype. The rearrangement links TRBV4-3 to TRBJ2-3; 9 nucleotides agree with TRBD1. This CDR3 contains 16 residues. Germline CDR1 LGHNA, CDR2 YSLEER. The V and J ends lost 4 bases and 4 bases, in that order; junction bases with no gene match: 9. CDR3 DNA: TGCGCCAGCAGCCCGTCCCGGGACAGGGCACCAGATACGCAGTATTTT. Protein product: CASSPSRDRAPDTQYF.

V gene TRBV7-2 combines with J gene TRBJ2-1; no clear D gene. Germline assignment: CDR1 SGHTA and CDR2 FQGNSA. The CDR3 runs 15 residues. V lost 5 bases to trimming and J lost 7 bases, with 18 bases between them. The DNA of the CDR3 is TGTGCCAGCAGCCGTAATCCGCGTACCGGGAATGAGCAGTTCTTC. Translated: CASSRNPRTGNEQFF. The full variable domain, in which reference TRBV7-2 and TRBJ2-1 provide the parts outside the CDR3, is GAGVSQSPSNKVTEKGKDVELRCDPISGHTALYWYRQSLGQGLEFLIYFQGNSAPDKSGLPSDRFSAERTGGSVSTLTIQRTQQEDSAVYLCASSRNPRTGNEQFFGPGTRLTVL.

This clonotype was observed many times. The chain combines TRBV24-1 with TRBJ2-1; 7 bases match TRBD1. This CDR3 has 17 residues. V shed 2 bases and J 3 bases; nucleotides not matched to a gene: 9. Germline lookup yields CDR1 KGHDR and CDR2 SFDVKD. This chain's CDR3 is CATSDSTGENYYNEQFF. CDR3 in DNA: TGTGCCACCAGTGATTCAACAGGGGAGAACTACTACAATGAGCAGTTCTTC.